Sequencing of this TCR beta chain was carried out in a study of blood T cell repertoires in COVID-19. The protocol was immunoSEQ multiplex PCR, while the TCRdb copy is restricted to in-frame clones and leaves out a portion. The sample lists fewer than 15,000 clones; 85% to 90% were seen once. Trimming cost V 4 bases and J 3 bases; bases outside gene matches: 8. The CDR3 sequence is 15 residues long. CDR1 and CDR2 from the germline V gene are SGHRS and YFSETQ. The J gene is TRBJ2-3, the V gene TRBV5-1; 7 positions match TRBD1. This sequence was found in a woman in her fifties or sixties with active COVID-19. Source material: peripheral blood. CDR3 in amino acids: CASSPNRGGTDTQYF. The CDR3 nucleotides read TGCGCCAGCAGCCCTAACAGGGGTGGGACAGATACGCAGTATTTT.